Listed below are T cell receptor beta chains from one sample, sequenced in a study of PD-1 blockade in classical Hodgkin lymphoma. The protocol was immunoSEQ multiplex PCR, while the TCRdb copy is restricted to in-frame clones and leaves out a portion. The sample yields 20,000 to 25,000 clones, 60% to 80% seen once. Sample: peripheral blood mononuclear cells (PBMCs), taken before the fourth cycle of nivolumab. These TCRs come from a human donor with classical Hodgkin lymphoma. Both conserved end residues are part of each CDR3. Fields, in order: D gene, clone size, J gene, V gene, CDR3 protein, CDR3 DNA. A D gene is named only where the DNA matches it firmly. Clone size, where shown, is once, few, many, or a class for clones that have expanded.

D gene: TRBD2; clone size: .; J gene: TRBJ2-3; V gene: TRBV18; CDR3 protein: CASSPLASSGDTDTQYF; CDR3 DNA: TGTGCCAGCTCACCACTTGCGTCTAGCGGGGACACAGATACGCAGTATTTT
D gene: .; clone size: .; J gene: TRBJ1-2; V gene: TRBV19; CDR3 protein: CASTPPGRKGYTF; CDR3 DNA: TGTGCCAGTACCCCTCCGGGGCGGAAGGGCTACACCTTC
D gene: .; clone size: .; J gene: TRBJ2-1; V gene: TRBV7-6; CDR3 protein: CASSPQTAYNEQFF; CDR3 DNA: TGTGCCAGCAGCCCCCAGACAGCTTACAATGAGCAGTTCTTC
D gene: TRBD2; clone size: once; J gene: TRBJ2-3; V gene: TRBV27; CDR3 protein: CASSPGLVAHTQYF; CDR3 DNA: TGTGCCAGCAGTCCCGGACTAGTTGCACATACGCAGTATTTT
D gene: .; clone size: .; J gene: TRBJ1-6; V gene: TRBV7-9; CDR3 protein: CASSLGPPGRTFNSPLHF; CDR3 DNA: TGTGCCAGCAGCTTAGGGCCCCCGGGCAGGACTTTTAATTCACCCCTCCACTTT
D gene: .; clone size: .; J gene: TRBJ1-2; V gene: TRBV30; CDR3 protein: CAWSAGGNGYTF; CDR3 DNA: TGTGCCTGGAGTGCCGGGGGAAATGGCTACACCTTC
D gene: TRBD2; clone size: .; J gene: TRBJ2-1; V gene: TRBV4-3; CDR3 protein: CASSQDGTSYNEQFF; CDR3 DNA: TGCGCCAGCAGCCAAGATGGGACTAGTTACAATGAGCAGTTCTTC
D gene: TRBD1; clone size: .; J gene: TRBJ2-1; V gene: TRBV12-5; CDR3 protein: CASGLVRTGSHPLFF; CDR3 DNA: TGTGCTAGTGGTTTGGTTCGGACAGGGTCCCATCCATTGTTCTTC
D gene: .; clone size: medium-sized; J gene: TRBJ2-2; V gene: TRBV19; CDR3 protein: CASSIQDSSRGELFF; CDR3 DNA: TGTGCCAGTAGTATACAAGACTCCAGTAGAGGGGAGCTGTTTTTT
D gene: .; clone size: .; J gene: TRBJ2-2; V gene: TRBV7-8; CDR3 protein: CASSLEVGVGELFF; CDR3 DNA: TGTGCCAGCAGCTTAGAGGTGGGCGTCGGGGAGCTGTTTTTT
D gene: .; clone size: few; J gene: TRBJ2-7; V gene: TRBV2; CDR3 protein: CASRFRDSPSGQYF; CDR3 DNA: TGTGCCAGCAGATTCCGGGACTCTCCTTCGGGGCAGTACTTC
D gene: .; clone size: .; J gene: TRBJ2-1; V gene: TRBV5-5; CDR3 protein: CASSFPGIRGEQFF; CDR3 DNA: TGTGCCAGCAGCTTCCCCGGGATCCGCGGGGAGCAGTTCTTC
D gene: .; clone size: .; J gene: TRBJ1-1; V gene: TRBV5-1; CDR3 protein: CASSPPLGAGTEAFF; CDR3 DNA: TGCGCCAGCAGCCCGCCCCTAGGGGCCGGGACTGAAGCTTTCTTT
D gene: .; clone size: .; J gene: TRBJ2-5; V gene: TRBV2; CDR3 protein: CASSEDGRRETQYF; CDR3 DNA: TGTGCCAGCAGTGAAGACGGGAGACGCGAGACCCAGTACTTC
D gene: TRBD1; clone size: .; J gene: TRBJ1-4; V gene: TRBV6-1; CDR3 protein: CASSGQGAWEKLFF; CDR3 DNA: TGTGCCAGCAGTGGTCAGGGGGCTTGGGAAAAACTGTTTTTT
D gene: .; clone size: .; J gene: TRBJ1-1; V gene: TRBV18; CDR3 protein: CASSVGGVKNTEAFF; CDR3 DNA: TGTGCCAGCTCCGTCGGGGGGGTCAAGAACACTGAAGCTTTCTTT
D gene: TRBD1; clone size: few; J gene: TRBJ1-2; V gene: TRBV7-2; CDR3 protein: CASSLVSGQGFYGYTF; CDR3 DNA: TGTGCCAGCAGCTTAGTATCTGGACAGGGGTTCTATGGCTACACCTTC
D gene: TRBD1; clone size: .; J gene: TRBJ2-1; V gene: TRBV5-7; CDR3 protein: CASSFWGTENNEQFF; CDR3 DNA: TGTGCCAGCAGCTTTTGGGGGACAGAGAACAATGAGCAGTTCTTC
D gene: .; clone size: .; J gene: TRBJ1-4; V gene: TRBV10-3; CDR3 protein: CAISETGTGEKLFF; CDR3 DNA: TGTGCCATCAGTGAAACAGGGACGGGGGAAAAACTGTTTTTT
D gene: .; clone size: .; J gene: TRBJ2-7; V gene: TRBV27; CDR3 protein: CASRGGALPYEQYF; CDR3 DNA: TGTGCCAGCAGGGGGGGGGCTTTGCCCTACGAGCAGTACTTC
D gene: TRBD2; clone size: .; J gene: TRBJ2-5; V gene: TRBV4-3; CDR3 protein: CASSQMRLAGRETQYF; CDR3 DNA: TGCGCCAGCAGCCAAATGCGACTAGCGGGGAGAGAGACCCAGTACTTC
D gene: .; clone size: once; J gene: TRBJ2-2; V gene: TRBV27; CDR3 protein: CASSVGWNTGELFF; CDR3 DNA: TGTGCCAGCAGTGTGGGTTGGAACACCGGGGAGCTGTTTTTT
D gene: .; clone size: .; J gene: TRBJ2-2; V gene: TRBV5-4; CDR3 protein: CASSNTGGGKDGELFF; CDR3 DNA: TGTGCCAGCAGCAACACGGGCGGTGGGAAGGATGGGGAGCTGTTTTTT
D gene: .; clone size: .; J gene: TRBJ1-4; V gene: TRBV28; CDR3 protein: CASSPTGVATNEKLFF; CDR3 DNA: TGTGCCAGCAGCCCGACAGGAGTTGCAACTAATGAAAAACTGTTTTTT
D gene: .; clone size: .; J gene: TRBJ2-2; V gene: TRBV5-1; CDR3 protein: CASSLGGQDTGELFF; CDR3 DNA: TGCGCCAGCAGCTTAGGGGGGCAGGACACCGGGGAGCTGTTTTTT
D gene: .; clone size: .; J gene: TRBJ2-5; V gene: TRBV4-2; CDR3 protein: CASSQGTSQETQYF; CDR3 DNA: TGTGCCAGCAGCCAAGGGACATCGCAAGAGACCCAGTACTTC
D gene: .; clone size: .; J gene: TRBJ2-1; V gene: TRBV2; CDR3 protein: CASSFGKTGNEQFF; CDR3 DNA: TGTGCCAGCAGTTTTGGGAAAACAGGCAATGAGCAGTTCTTC
D gene: TRBD1; clone size: .; J gene: TRBJ2-2; V gene: TRBV10-3; CDR3 protein: CAISWTGNTGELFF; CDR3 DNA: TGTGCCATCAGTTGGACAGGGAACACCGGGGAGCTGTTTTTT
D gene: .; clone size: .; J gene: TRBJ2-2; V gene: TRBV4-1; CDR3 protein: CASSQDEGIPGELFF; CDR3 DNA: TGCGCCAGCAGCCAAGATGAGGGGATTCCCGGGGAGCTGTTTTTT
D gene: .; clone size: .; J gene: TRBJ2-7; V gene: TRBV5-1; CDR3 protein: CASSLGVQAYEQYF; CDR3 DNA: TGCGCCAGCAGCTTGGGGGTACAGGCCTACGAGCAGTACTTC
D gene: TRBD1; clone size: few; J gene: TRBJ1-5; V gene: TRBV19; CDR3 protein: CASSPGQGNSNQPQHF; CDR3 DNA: TGTGCCAGTAGTCCGGGACAGGGAAATAGCAATCAGCCCCAGCATTTT
D gene: TRBD1; clone size: .; J gene: TRBJ2-1; V gene: TRBV11-2; CDR3 protein: CASSLDRVNNEQFF; CDR3 DNA: TGTGCCAGCAGCCTTGACAGGGTAAACAATGAGCAGTTCTTC
D gene: .; clone size: .; J gene: TRBJ2-3; V gene: TRBV6-9; CDR3 protein: CASSPDSPFTDTQYF; CDR3 DNA: TGTGCCAGCAGTCCAGACAGCCCGTTCACAGATACGCAGTATTTT
D gene: TRBD2; clone size: .; J gene: TRBJ2-5; V gene: TRBV6-6; CDR3 protein: CASSYSGGGSQYF; CDR3 DNA: TGTGCCAGCAGTTACTCTGGGGGGGGATCCCAGTACTTC
D gene: .; clone size: once; J gene: TRBJ1-4; V gene: TRBV7-8; CDR3 protein: CASSPQGPNEKLFF; CDR3 DNA: TGTGCCAGCAGCCCACAGGGACCTAATGAAAAACTGTTTTTT
D gene: TRBD1; clone size: .; J gene: TRBJ2-5; V gene: TRBV5-1; CDR3 protein: CASSLWGQGEETQYF; CDR3 DNA: TGCGCCAGCAGCTTGTGGGGACAGGGGGAAGAGACCCAGTACTTC
D gene: TRBD1; clone size: .; J gene: TRBJ2-1; V gene: TRBV4-2; CDR3 protein: CASSWDRGLYNEQFF; CDR3 DNA: TGTGCCAGCAGCTGGGACAGGGGGCTCTACAATGAGCAGTTCTTC
D gene: TRBD1; clone size: .; J gene: TRBJ2-2; V gene: TRBV5-4; CDR3 protein: CASSLELGQGSTGELFF; CDR3 DNA: TGTGCCAGCAGCTTGGAACTGGGACAGGGCTCCACCGGGGAGCTGTTTTTT
D gene: TRBD1; clone size: .; J gene: TRBJ1-1; V gene: TRBV29-1; CDR3 protein: CSATTQGVNTEAFF; CDR3 DNA: TGCAGCGCCACGACCCAGGGGGTGAACACTGAAGCTTTCTTT